This TCR beta chain was identified in a study of beta chain features in type 1 diabetes. At the level of the study: Cell yields, gender and age were comparable in patients and healthy donors.

Sequenced material consisted of expressed TCRB transcripts (all of the isolated RNA was reverse transcribed). This table comes from immunoSEQ multiplex PCR, and its TCRdb copy is limited to in-frame clones, with some not included. The table includes about 930,000 clones, roughly 15% detected once. The CDR3 loop spans 14 amino acids. The V end was cut by 6 bases, the J end by 8 bases, with 16 bases between. CDR1 is MDHEN, CDR2 SYDVKM, per germline. Regarding this clone: The antigen remains unidentified.

Broader study findings: For Type 1 diabetes patients, all four CD4+ subsets carried TCRB CDR3s that were moderately but significantly shorter. For TCRB rearrangement, an influence of HLA type remained unresolved here.

The TCR was taken from a woman aged 18-30 years in good health. The V call is TRBV28, the J call TRBJ2-2, with TRBD2 as a possible D gene (5 bases). Input material: naive CD4+ T cells from blood. The CDR3 DNA sequence: TGTGCCAGCAGCTCCCCGGGATCATCTGGGGAGCTGTTTTTT. Amino acid sequence: CASSSPGSSGELFF.